Listed below are T cell receptor beta chains from one sample, sequenced in a study of Ad26.COV2.S vaccination and SARS-CoV-2 variants. Libraries were prepared by immunoSEQ multiplex PCR; TCRdb keeps only in-frame clonotypes and omits some of them. The repertoire consists of about 350,000 clones, with about 91% occurring once and the leading ten covering around 4%. The sequencing here drew on peripheral blood, taken after recovery from COVID-19. All receptors come from a human donor who had recovered from COVID-19. CDR3s include the opening cysteine and the closing phenylalanine or tryptophan. The D gene is left open where the match is weak. A clone size is listed for some rows: how often the clone was seen (once, few, many), or a class if it is expanded.

V	D	size	J	CDR3	DNA
TRBV5-1	TRBD2	-	TRBJ2-1	CASSPWTSGAHNEQFF	TGCGCCAGCAGCCCCTGGACTAGCGGGGCCCACAATGAGCAGTTCTTC
TRBV6-5	-	-	TRBJ2-3	CASKEPSDTQYF	TGTGCCAGCAAGGAGCCATCAGATACGCAGTATTTT
TRBV9	-	-	TRBJ1-3	CASSEQLSGNTIYF	TGTGCCAGCAGCGAACAGCTCTCTGGAAACACCATATATTTT
TRBV7-2	TRBD2	once	TRBJ2-7	CASSLAGSGGYYEQYF	TGTGCCAGCAGCTTAGCGGGTAGCGGGGGGTACTACGAGCAGTACTTC
TRBV25-1	-	once	TRBJ1-4	CASSEYFGPGPTNEKLFF	TGTGCCAGCAGTGAATATTTCGGGCCGGGGCCAACTAATGAAAAACTGTTTTTT
TRBV7-9	TRBD2	-	TRBJ2-3	CASSFRLAASTDTQYF	TGTGCCAGCAGCTTCAGACTAGCGGCGAGCACAGATACGCAGTATTTT
TRBV9	-	-	TRBJ2-5	CASSVVGPGGETQYF	TGTGCCAGCAGCGTAGTAGGACCCGGCGGAGAGACCCAGTACTTC
TRBV6-5	-	-	TRBJ1-2	CASSYSRGGNYGYTF	TGTGCCAGCAGTTACTCTAGGGGAGGCAACTATGGCTACACCTTC
TRBV4-1	-	-	TRBJ1-2	CASSQAFLQGMERGYTF	TGCGCCAGCAGCCAAGCTTTTCTTCAGGGGATGGAACGTGGCTACACCTTC
TRBV6-5	-	-	TRBJ1-1	CASSRGMRTEAFF	TGTGCCAGCAGTCGGGGGATGAGGACTGAAGCTTTCTTT
TRBV2	-	few	TRBJ1-4	CARQVFSNEKLFF	TGTGCCAGACAAGTATTCTCTAATGAAAAACTGTTTTTT
TRBV7-2	-	-	TRBJ2-5	CASSLAPLASETQYF	TGTGCCAGCAGCTTAGCACCACTAGCCAGTGAGACCCAGTACTTC
TRBV29-1	TRBD1	-	TRBJ1-4	CSVAPTGGYGEKLFF	TGCAGCGTCGCCCCCACAGGGGGATACGGTGAAAAACTGTTTTTT
TRBV5-4	TRBD2	-	TRBJ2-1	CASSQEQLAGGAYNEQFF	TGTGCCAGCAGCCAGGAACAGCTAGCGGGGGGGGCTTACAATGAGCAGTTCTTC
TRBV5-1	-	-	TRBJ1-1	CASSLLGRGDTEAFF	TGCGCCAGCAGCTTGCTCGGCAGGGGAGACACTGAAGCTTTCTTT
TRBV9	-	-	TRBJ2-7	CASSVAGTSISYEQYF	TGTGCCAGCAGCGTGGCCGGGACATCCATCTCCTACGAGCAGTACTTC